This T cell receptor beta chain is from a study of spatial heterogeneity in lung cancer. Study conclusions and caveats: Counts of expanded intratumoral alpha and beta TCRs tracked tumor mutation counts.

The time point is: sample taken at primary tumor resection. TCRdb reprocessed the 5' RACE reads with MiXCR, giving one entry per CDR3 protein. The sample carries more than 1,300 distinct CDR3 sequences, 13% recorded once. As regards this clonotype: Its antigen is as yet unknown.

Trimming removed 6 bases at V and 11 bases at J, with 17 bases between. The CDR3 sequence is 13 residues long. The specimen comprised lung tumor tissue, sampled at surgery. The clonotype was recovered from a female donor with early-stage non-small cell lung cancer. The V gene is TRBV12-3 or TRBV12-4, the J gene TRBJ1-3; D is uncertain. The CDR3 DNA reads as TGTGCCAGCAGCCGGAACGCCCTGACATCCATATATTTT. Protein product: CASSRNALTSIYF.